The 24 T cell receptor beta chains reported below all come from one sample, sequenced in a study of blood T cell repertoires in COVID-19. Sequencing used immunoSEQ multiplex PCR; TCRdb keeps in-frame clones, though not all of them. The data contain roughly 100,000 clones, 70% to 90% of them singletons. Sequencing input: peripheral blood. Every receptor here comes from a man aged 50 to 60 with active or convalescent COVID-19.

This clone occurred once. The chain is built from TRBV24-1 and TRBJ2-1; TRBD2 matches 9 bases. With V trimmed by 8 bases and J by 3 bases, 10 bases remained unmatched. Germline V gene data show CDR1 as KGHDR and CDR2 as SFDVKD. This CDR3 is built from 16 residues. The CDR3 DNA sequence: TGTGCCACCAAAGCAACCGGGACTAGCAGCTACAATGAGCAGTTCTTC. Amino acids: CATKATGTSSYNEQFF.

This rearrangement joins TRBV28 to TRBJ2-7; TRBD2 matches 8 bases. The CDR3 sequence is 15 residues long. The J segment lost 3 bases and the V segment lost 3 bases, leaving 7 bases of the junction unmatched. Germline loops: CDR1 MDHEN, CDR2 SYDVKM. For the CDR3, the DNA is TGTGCCAGCAGTTTTCGTGGGACTAGACTCTACGAGCAGTACTTC. It codes for CASSFRGTRLYEQYF.

The chain has TRBV28 and TRBJ1-2, with TRBD1 identical over 9 bases. Germline V gene lookup returns CDR1 MDHEN and CDR2 SYDVKM. The CDR3 is 14 amino acids. V gave up 5 bases and J gave up 4 bases; unmatched junction bases: 5. CDR3 region: CASSGTGWAYGYTF. CDR3 DNA sequence: TGTGCCAGCAGTGGGACAGGGTGGGCCTATGGCTACACCTTC.

The chain is built from TRBV5-1 and TRBJ2-3; the match to TRBD2 covers 7 bases. From germline, CDR1 is SGHRS and CDR2 YFSETQ. This CDR3 region has 16 residues. J lost 0 bases, V lost 0 bases, and 4 bases had no gene match. The CDR3 protein is CASSLAGTTSTDTQYF. DNA for the CDR3: TGCGCCAGCAGCTTGGCAGGGACTACTAGCACAGATACGCAGTATTTT.

The J gene is TRBJ1-6, the V gene TRBV6-1; no firm D call. CDR1 and CDR2 from the germline V gene are MNHNS and SASEGT. The CDR3 is 14 residues long. The ends were cut back, 0 bases at V and 7 bases at J, with 7 bases in the middle. CDR3 DNA sequence: TGTGCCAGCAGTGAAGCGTACAGCAATTCACCCCTCCACTTT. Translating it yields CASSEAYSNSPLHF.

The chain recombines TRBV10-1 with TRBJ2-5; D unclear. The CDR3 extends over 12 amino acids. V shed 3 bases and J shed 4 bases, with 6 bases lying between them. Looked up from germline, CDR1 is WNHNN and CDR2 is SYGVQD (reference sequence). CDR3 in amino acids: CASSETGETQYF. Written as DNA, the CDR3 is TGCGCCAGCAGTGAAACTGGAGAGACCCAGTACTTC.

This clone was picked up a small number of times. V gene TRBV5-6 combines with J gene TRBJ2-2, with 8 bases matching TRBD1. After removal of 4 bases from V and 7 bases from J, the junction contained 6 bases not matched to a gene. This CDR3 has 14 residues. From germline, CDR1 is SGHDT and CDR2 YYEEEE. The CDR3 nucleotides are TGTGCCAGCAGCACAGACAGGGGATTCGGGGAGCTGTTTTTT. It yields the protein CASSTDRGFGELFF.

This clone was counted a single time. The CDR3 sequence is CSAYLPDTQYF. The DNA of the CDR3 is TGCAGTGCTTATCTACCAGATACGCAGTATTTT. The rearrangement links TRBV20-1 to TRBJ2-3, with D uncertain. The CDR3 covers 11 residues. V lost 5 bases and J 4 bases, leaving 7 bases between the germline ends. Looked up from germline, CDR1 is DFQATT and CDR2 is SNEGSKA (reference sequence).

The chain joins TRBV19 to TRBJ1-6; 7 positions match TRBD1. From germline, CDR1 is LNHDA and CDR2 SQIVND (reference sequence). This CDR3 contains 14 residues. The J segment lost 10 bases and the V segment lost 5 bases, leaving 8 bases of the junction unmatched. CDR3 DNA: TGTGCCAGTAGTTGGGACAGCCGACACTCACCCCTCCACTTT. This gives the protein CASSWDSRHSPLHF.

The chain carries TRBV5-1 and TRBJ1-1; perhaps TRBD1 as D (5 bases). The length of the CDR3 is 13 residues. Per germline, CDR1 SGHRS and CDR2 YFSETQ. V lost 3 bases to trimming and J lost 1 base, with 7 bases between them. CDR3 sequence: CASSWGENTEAFF. The DNA of the CDR3 is TGCGCCAGCAGCTGGGGGGAGAACACTGAAGCTTTCTTT.

This chain connects TRBV27 to TRBJ1-4, with 7 bases that match TRBD1. CDR1 is MNHEY and CDR2 is SMNVEV in the germline V gene (reference sequence). The length of the CDR3 is 15 residues. The V and J ends lost 0 bases and 7 bases, in that order; junction bases with no gene match: 5. This CDR3 reads CASSLSWQGGEKLFF. The CDR3 bases are TGTGCCAGCAGTTTATCGTGGCAGGGGGGTGAAAAACTGTTTTTT.

The chain joins TRBV6-5 to TRBJ1-1; 8 bases fit TRBD1. V gave up 1 base and J gave up 5 bases; unmatched junction bases: 6. The CDR3 covers 15 residues. Germline V gene data show CDR1 as MNHEY and CDR2 as SVGAGI. In DNA form, the CDR3 reads TGTGCCAGCAGTTACTTAGGCAGGGGGCATACTGAAGCTTTCTTT. Protein: CASSYLGRGHTEAFF.

This sequence joins TRBV7-7 and TRBJ2-1; 10 bases map to TRBD1. Trimming removed 3 bases from V and 7 bases from J; junction bases left unmatched: 6. This CDR3 has 15 amino acids. Germline CDR1 and CDR2: SSHAT and FNYEAQ (reference sequence). CDR3 amino acids: CASSLGTGAINEQFF. The CDR3 DNA reads TGTGCCAGCAGCTTGGGGACAGGGGCTATAAATGAGCAGTTCTTC.

The CDR3 bases are TGTGCCAGCAGTGGACAGGGGAATAATTCACCCCTCCACTTT. Its protein is CASSGQGNNSPLHF. The J gene is TRBJ1-6, the V gene TRBV2; 8 nucleotides agree with TRBD1. This CDR3 has 14 amino acids. Germline V CDR1 and CDR2: SNHLY, FYNNEI. J lost 5 bases, V lost 4 bases, and 1 base had no gene match.

The rearrangement links TRBV5-4 to TRBJ2-2, with D perhaps matching TRBD1 (6 bases). The V end was cut by 3 bases, the J end by 4 bases, with 13 bases between. Germline V gene sequence: CDR1 SGHNT, CDR2 YYREEE (reference sequence). The CDR3 is made up of 15 amino acids. DNA for the CDR3: TGTGCCAGCAGCTCCGGGACACGGGGCACCGGGGAGCTGTTTTTT. It yields the protein CASSSGTRGTGELFF.

The chain uses TRBV11-2 and TRBJ2-3; D is ambiguous. Germline loops: CDR1 SGHAT, CDR2 FQNNGV. Trimming removed 6 bases from V and 1 base from J, with 8 bases in between. The CDR3 is 13 amino acids. The CDR3: CASSFGRTDTQYF. In nucleotides, the CDR3 is TGTGCCAGCAGTTTCGGTCGCACAGATACGCAGTATTTT.

This chain links TRBV2 with TRBJ2-5, with TRBD1 as a possible D gene (6 bases). The CDR3 has 14 amino acids. CDR1 and CDR2 (germline): SNHLY, FYNNEI. Trimming shortened V by 6 bases and J by 2 bases, and 13 bases separated the two germline ends. In DNA, the CDR3 is TGTGCCAGCAGGGCGACAGGCCAACAAGAGACCCAGTACTTC. As protein: CASRATGQQETQYF.

This clone was recorded a few times. V usage is TRBV7-2 and J usage is TRBJ1-5, with D possibly matching TRBD1 (6 bases). The length of the CDR3 is 13 residues. Germline CDR1 and CDR2: SGHTA and FQGNSA. V lost 1 base to trimming and J lost 6 bases, with 7 bases between them. CDR3 amino acids: CASSLGGRQPQHF. CDR3 nucleotide sequence: TGTGCCAGCAGCTTAGGGGGGCGTCAGCCCCAGCATTTT.

This chain joins TRBV6-6 and TRBJ2-2; 9 bases agree with TRBD1. V dropped 2 bases and J dropped 5; count of bases not matched to a gene: 3. Germline V lookup: CDR1 MNHNY, CDR2 SVGAGI (reference sequence). The CDR3 is made up of 15 amino acids. The CDR3 DNA follows: TGTGCCAGCAGTTACGAGGGACAGGGAACCGGGGAGCTGTTTTTT. This codes for CASSYEGQGTGELFF.

This sequence joins TRBV27 and TRBJ2-3; 12 nucleotides align to TRBD2. Germline V gives CDR1 MNHEY, CDR2 SMNVEV (reference sequence). The CDR3 contains 15 residues. The V segment lost 6 bases and the J segment 6 bases; nucleotides outside the gene matches: 7. CDR3 coding DNA: TGTGCCAGCAGGCTCCTAGCGGGGGGGAGCGATACGCAGTATTTT. It encodes CASRLLAGGSDTQYF.

The genes are TRBV28 and TRBJ1-2, with D possibly TRBD1 on 5 matching bases. The CDR3 covers 13 residues. Per the germline V gene, CDR1 is MDHEN and CDR2 is SYDVKM. Trimming took off 5 bases at V and 4 bases at J, with 11 bases between the two ends. In DNA, the CDR3 is TGTGCCAGCAGTCGCCAGGGTCTCTATGGCTACACCTTC. It encodes CASSRQGLYGYTF.

J is TRBJ1-1 and V is TRBV10-1; a possible D gene is TRBD1 (5 bases). The germline V gene has CDR1 WNHNN and CDR2 SYGVQD (reference sequence). The V end was cut by 3 bases, the J end by 1 base, with 12 bases between. This CDR3 is 15 amino acids long. This CDR3 reads CASSDEGLPNTEAFF. CDR3 nucleotide sequence: TGCGCCAGCAGTGACGAGGGACTCCCGAACACTGAAGCTTTCTTT.

The chain recombines TRBV5-4 with TRBJ2-5; TRBD2 matches 8 bases. This CDR3 comprises 16 residues. Germline assignment: CDR1 SGHNT and CDR2 YYREEE (reference sequence). The V segment lost 4 bases and the J segment 1 base; nucleotides outside the gene matches: 9. The CDR3 spells CASSLGLAGSQETQYF. For the CDR3, the DNA is TGTGCCAGCAGCCTAGGCTTAGCGGGGTCCCAAGAGACCCAGTACTTC.

The CDR3 DNA sequence: TGCGCCAGCAGCTTCCTAAGTACTAGCGGGGGAGCGAATGAGCAGTTCTTC. Its protein product is CASSFLSTSGGANEQFF. The genes are TRBV5-1 and TRBJ2-1, with 11 bases that match TRBD2. Trimming cost V 2 bases and J 7 bases; bases outside gene matches: 11. The germline gives CDR1 SGHRS, CDR2 YFSETQ. The CDR3 is 17 residues long.